This entry is about one T cell receptor (beta chain). Its target antigen remains unknown. Base-call qualities are not available, and no considerably larger clone is one nucleotide away. Deletion took 5 bases off V and 16 bases off J, with a span of 15 bases between the germline ends. The germline V gene encodes CDR1 MDHEN and CDR2 SYDVKM. Reading from cysteine to phenylalanine, the CDR3 counts 12 amino acids. Only CDR3 DNA remains: 36 bases, in frame from the first base. By immunohistochemistry, the tumors of all patients showed robust positive staining for Merkel cell polyomavirus Large T antigen. The study included approximately 13 Merkel cell carcinoma patients who had robust KLL-tetramer+ populations, above 0.04% of CD8+ T cells, in blood and/or cultured TIL. All patients were Caucasian, with a median age of roughly 60 years and a range of about 45 to 85 years. Lymph node tumors were analyzed for patients with unknown primaries who presented with nodal disease, or when there was not enough primary tissue.

This sample stems from a study of tumor-infiltrating T cells and Merkel cell polyomavirus (dated by TCRdb to 2016 to 2017). With regard to the full study: CD8+ T cells specific for the Merkel cell polyomavirus KLL epitope were examined in Merkel cell carcinoma patients. Patients presented at varying disease stages and were followed for a median of approximately 2.5 years, with a range of 1. Varied, non-standardized therapies, including chemotherapy, radiation and immunotherapies, were received by the patients. TRB sequencing covered KLL-tetramer-sorted cells from blood or tumor-infiltrating lymphocytes in approximately 15 samples, plus 12 matched whole-tumor samples. The majority of whole-tumor samples consisted of approximately 25-micron curls cut from formalin-fixed, paraffin-embedded tissue blocks. Across the study, one tumor sample was a frozen nodal tumor digest and one was a flash-frozen core biopsy of a metastasis. Here is what the overall study found, with its caveats: Significantly improved MCC-specific survival was associated with a higher fraction of KLL-specific T cells within tumors (about 1.9-20% versus 0-0.14%). A significant MCC-specific survival advantage (P = 0.0051) was associated with tumors having more unique KLL-specific clonotypes (roughly 5-120 vs 0-3). Because the study covered only a single viral epitope, T cells targeting other Merkel cell polyomavirus epitopes were not captured. One limitation of the study is the small sample size (n ≈ twelve patients). KLL-specific TRB repertoires were diverse and mostly private, with just one public clonotype, shared by two patients, among 400 or so unique sequences.

Library preparation employed the immunoSEQ multiplex PCR assay. Genomic DNA extraction, TRB sequencing and normalization were carried out by Adaptive Biotechnologies (Seattle, WA). As for the original processing: Clonality was computed as one minus Shannon entropy of productive TRB sequences normalized by log2 of unique productive sequences. KLL-specific clonotypes in tumors were identified by matching TCRbeta CDR3 amino acid sequences with those from each patient's tetramer-sorted sample. TCRdb took over this immuneACCESS table, retaining in-frame rearrangements with V and J assigned. Such tables are incomplete; in checked studies, under half of the missing clones stem from an unresolved V gene, and the remainder is unexplained. Clonal size and the V and J genes are those of that table, whereas D and trimming came from the DNA. This sample holds more than 20,000 clones; 70% to 90% were observed only once. The ten largest clones represent about 2.9% of the sample.

Recombination joined TRBV28 with TRBJ1-6; the D gene assignment is ambiguous. The TCR comes from a man aged 50 or older with Merkel cell carcinoma. Sequenced material: lymph node tissue. CDR3 sequence: CASSLRHARLHF. At the DNA level, the sequence is TGTGCCAGCAGTCTCCGACATGCAAGACTCCACTTT.